The 8 T cell receptor beta chains below come from one sample, sequenced in a study of cytomegalovirus exposure and HLA in healthy donors. Use of 60 Vbeta and 13 Jbeta primers characterized the PCR. The assay was immunoSEQ multiplex PCR, and TCRdb's table has in-frame clones only and misses some. The sample carries 120,000 to 150,000 clones, more than 75% recorded once. The sequenced sample was PBMCs. These receptors came from a man between 18 and 35 years old in good health and CMV-seronegative.

CDR3 nucleotides: TGCGCCAGCAGCTGGGGGTTACAGGGGGCGGGCGAGCAGTACTTC. Protein: CASSWGLQGAGEQYF. This chain joins TRBV5-1 and TRBJ2-7, with 9 bases aligning to TRBD1. V was pared by 3 bases and J by 6 bases, with 10 bases of the junction left unmatched. The CDR3 is made up of 15 amino acids. Germline loops: CDR1 SGHRS, CDR2 YFSETQ. The full variable domain, completed using reference TRBV5-1 and TRBJ2-7, is KAGVTQTPRYLIKTRGQQVTLSCSPISGHRSVSWYQQTPGQGLQFLFEYFSETQRNKGNFPGRFSGRQFSNSRSEMNVSTLELGDSALYLCASSWGLQGAGEQYFGPGTRLTVT.

The chain employs TRBV5-1 and TRBJ1-6, with 8 bases that match TRBD1. Looked up from germline, CDR1 is SGHRS and CDR2 is YFSETQ. The CDR3 spans 14 residues. Germline trimming cut 3 bases from V and 13 bases from J; bases unmatched to any gene: 9. In nucleotides, the CDR3 is TGCGCCAGCAGCTCAGGACAGGGTTGGAGGCCCCTCCACTTT. This gives the protein CASSSGQGWRPLHF.

This chain uses TRBV29-1 with TRBJ2-6, with D maybe TRBD1 (5 bases). V was trimmed by 2 bases and J by 2 bases, leaving 7 bases between them. This CDR3 has 14 amino acids. The germline gives CDR1 SQVTM, CDR2 ANQGSEA. CDR3 in DNA: TGCAGCGTTGAAACCAGGGCTGGGGCCAACGTCCTGACTTTC. Protein: CSVETRAGANVLTF.

The chain links TRBV2 to TRBJ1-1, with TRBD1 as a possible D gene (6 bases). CDR1 is SNHLY and CDR2 is FYNNEI in the germline V gene. V shed 6 bases and J shed 7 bases, with 15 bases lying between them. There are 13 residues in the CDR3. Here the CDR3 reads CASRGQGSDEAFF. The CDR3 nucleotides are TGTGCCAGCAGAGGCCAGGGGAGCGATGAAGCTTTCTTT.

This clone was picked up a small number of times. The chain carries TRBV30 and TRBJ2-2; 7 positions agree with TRBD1. The ends lost 5 bases at V and 1 base at J; junction bases unmatched: 7. Germline V CDR1 and CDR2: GTSNPN, SVGIG (reference sequence). CDR3 length: 15 residues. This CDR3 reads CAWRNRGRNTGELFF. In nucleotides, the CDR3 is TGTGCCTGGCGGAACAGGGGACGGAACACCGGGGAGCTGTTTTTT.

The V call is TRBV5-1, the J call TRBJ2-3; no clear D. Germline-derived CDR1 and CDR2 are SGHRS and YFSETQ. This CDR3 is built from 13 residues. V lost 4 bases to trimming and J lost 6 bases, with 12 bases between them. This chain's CDR3 is CASSLNVEDTQYF. CDR3 DNA: TGCGCCAGCAGCCTTAACGTGGAGGATACGCAGTATTTT.

The chain uses TRBV18 and TRBJ1-5, with no clear D. V was pared by 5 bases and J by 4 bases, with 6 bases between. CDR3 size: 12 residues. Germline CDR1 is KGHSH and CDR2 is LQKENI. The CDR3, as DNA: TGTGCCAGCTCAACAGTTAATCAGCCCCAGCATTTT. This translates into CASSTVNQPQHF.

The V and J genes are TRBV5-5 and TRBJ1-5; D unclear. This CDR3 region has 13 residues. Trimming removed 2 bases from V and 9 bases from J, with 12 bases in between. The germline CDR1 and CDR2 sequences are SGHKS and YYEKEE (reference sequence). The CDR3 DNA reads as TGTGCCAGCAGCTTTGCCCCAAGCGGGCCCCAGCATTTT. It specifies CASSFAPSGPQHF.